This TCR beta chain originates from a study of neoadjuvant nivolumab and ipilimumab in lung cancer. The germline V gene encodes CDR1 SGHRS and CDR2 YFSETQ. The CDR3 loop spans 13 amino acids. Trimming took 3 bases from V and 1 from J, leaving 7 bases between them. Some clones are missing from TCRdb's copy, which holds only in-frame ones; the method was immunoSEQ multiplex PCR. The table records about 27,000 clones, about 76% of them present only once. Sequenced material: tumor tissue, taken after neoadjuvant nivolumab, alone or with ipilimumab, at or shortly before surgery. The receptor's source is an adult with non-small cell lung cancer. The chain employs TRBV5-1 and TRBJ1-1; TRBD1 is a possible D gene (5 bases). This chain's CDR3 is CASSYGGNTEAFF. The CDR3 DNA is TGCGCCAGCAGCTACGGGGGGAACACTGAAGCTTTCTTT.